This paragraph reports one TCR beta chain. The data stem from a study of blood T cell repertoires in COVID-19. Produced via immunoSEQ multiplex PCR; TCRdb's table is partial and in-frame only. This sample carries some 46,000 clones, around 82% of them seen once, and the ten largest clones take 6% to 6.5%. Unmatched junction bases numbered 10, after V lost 3 bases and J lost 6 bases. Germline V gene sequence: CDR1 DFQATT, CDR2 SNEGSKA (reference sequence). This CDR3 comprises 14 residues. Sequencing used peripheral blood. The clonotype originates from a woman aged 80 or over with acute or convalescent COVID-19. The chain carries TRBV20-1 and TRBJ1-1; TRBD1 matches 7 bases. In nucleotides, the CDR3 is TGCAGTGCTAGTAAGGGGGCTGGCGGTGCTGAAGCTTTCTTT. This codes for CSASKGAGGAEAFF.